This T cell receptor beta chain was sequenced in a study of blood T cell repertoires in COVID-19. Study background: Acute-phase and convalescent COVID-19 samples originated in the United States, Italy and Spain. Nucleic acid was either cDNA or gDNA, and it came from T cells, B-cell-depleted T cells, or PBMCs.

CDR1 is SGDLS and CDR2 is YYNGEE in the germline V gene. The CDR3 has 13 residues. Trimming removed 3 bases from V and 8 bases from J, with 14 bases in between. Followed over time, Seattle patients had been enrolled while infection was active. Per the study methods: Estimation of nucleated cell counts was performed using reference gene primer amplification. Sequencing used immunoSEQ multiplex PCR; TCRdb keeps in-frame clones, though not all of them. The V and J calls and clone size are taken from that table; D and trimming were inferred from the DNA. This table has about 230,000 clones, 75% to 85% appearing once.

Sequences were obtained from peripheral blood. The chain has TRBV9 and TRBJ1-2; D gene unclear. This TCR came from a woman in her 30s with COVID-19, enrolled during active disease. Here the CDR3 reads CASSEQPPRGYTF. The CDR3 nucleotides are TGTGCCAGCAGCGAACAACCACCGAGGGGCTACACCTTC.